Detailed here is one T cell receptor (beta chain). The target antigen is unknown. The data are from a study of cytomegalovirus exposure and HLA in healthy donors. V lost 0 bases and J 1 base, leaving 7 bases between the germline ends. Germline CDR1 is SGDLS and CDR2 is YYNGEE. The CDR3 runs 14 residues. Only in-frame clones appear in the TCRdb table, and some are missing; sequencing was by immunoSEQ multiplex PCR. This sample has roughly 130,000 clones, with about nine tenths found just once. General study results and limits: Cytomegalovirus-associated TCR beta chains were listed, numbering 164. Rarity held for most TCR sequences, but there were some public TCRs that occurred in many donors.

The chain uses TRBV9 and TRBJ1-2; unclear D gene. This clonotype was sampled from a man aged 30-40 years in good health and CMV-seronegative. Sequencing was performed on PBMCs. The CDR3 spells CASSVEQSNYGYTF. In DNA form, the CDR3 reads TGTGCCAGCAGCGTAGAACAGAGTAACTATGGCTACACCTTC.